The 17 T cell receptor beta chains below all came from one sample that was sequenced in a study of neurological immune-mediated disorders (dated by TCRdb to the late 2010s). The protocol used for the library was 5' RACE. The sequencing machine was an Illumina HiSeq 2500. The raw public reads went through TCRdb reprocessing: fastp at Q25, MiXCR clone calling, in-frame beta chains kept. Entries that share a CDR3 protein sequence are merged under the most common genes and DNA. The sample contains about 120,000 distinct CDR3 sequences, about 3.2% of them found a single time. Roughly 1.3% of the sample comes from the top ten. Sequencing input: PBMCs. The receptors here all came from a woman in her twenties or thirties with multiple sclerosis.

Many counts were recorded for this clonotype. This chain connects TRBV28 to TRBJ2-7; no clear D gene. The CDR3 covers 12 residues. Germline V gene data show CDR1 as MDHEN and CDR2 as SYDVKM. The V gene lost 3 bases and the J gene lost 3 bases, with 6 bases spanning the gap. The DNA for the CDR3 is TGTGCCAGCAGTTTGCGAGACTACGAGCAGTACTTC. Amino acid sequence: CASSLRDYEQYF.

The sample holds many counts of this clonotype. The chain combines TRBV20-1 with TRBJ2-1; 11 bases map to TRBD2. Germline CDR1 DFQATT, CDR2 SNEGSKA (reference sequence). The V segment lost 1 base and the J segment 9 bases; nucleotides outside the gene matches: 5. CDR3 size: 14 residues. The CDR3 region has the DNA TGCAGTGCTAGAGGACTAGCGGGACCCAGTGAGCAGTTCTTC. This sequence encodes CSARGLAGPSEQFF.

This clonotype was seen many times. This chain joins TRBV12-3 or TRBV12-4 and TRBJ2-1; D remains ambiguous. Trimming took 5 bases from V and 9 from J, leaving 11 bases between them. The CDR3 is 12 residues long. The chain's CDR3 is CASSLRVAEQFF. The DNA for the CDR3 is TGTGCCAGCAGTCTAAGAGTAGCTGAGCAGTTCTTC.

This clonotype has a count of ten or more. The CDR3 sequence is CASSLRGEAFF. Written as DNA, the CDR3 is TGTGCCAGCAGTTTGAGGGGGGAGGCTTTCTTT. The chain joins TRBV12-3 or TRBV12-4 to TRBJ1-1, with D possibly TRBD1 on 6 matching bases. V was pared by 3 bases and J by 11 bases, with 10 bases between. The CDR3 consists of 11 residues.

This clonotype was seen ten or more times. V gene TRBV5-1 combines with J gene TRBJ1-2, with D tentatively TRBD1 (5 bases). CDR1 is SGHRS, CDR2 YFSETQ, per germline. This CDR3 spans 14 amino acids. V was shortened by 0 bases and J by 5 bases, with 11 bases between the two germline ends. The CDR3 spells CASSLDGDHYGYTF. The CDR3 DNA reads TGCGCCAGCAGCTTGGATGGGGACCATTATGGCTACACCTTC.

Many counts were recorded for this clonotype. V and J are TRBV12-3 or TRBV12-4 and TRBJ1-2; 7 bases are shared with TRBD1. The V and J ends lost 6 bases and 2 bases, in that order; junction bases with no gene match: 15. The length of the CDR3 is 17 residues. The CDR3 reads CASSLVSGTVGNYGYTF. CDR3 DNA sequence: TGTGCCAGCAGCCTAGTTTCCGGGACAGTCGGCAACTATGGCTACACCTTC.

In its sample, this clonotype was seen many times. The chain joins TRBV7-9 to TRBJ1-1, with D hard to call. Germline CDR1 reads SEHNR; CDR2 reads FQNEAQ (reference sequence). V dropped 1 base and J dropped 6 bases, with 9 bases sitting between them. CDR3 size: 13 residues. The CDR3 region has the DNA TGTGCCAGCAGCTTAGGGGTTAGTGCTGAAGCTTTCTTT. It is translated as CASSLGVSAEAFF.

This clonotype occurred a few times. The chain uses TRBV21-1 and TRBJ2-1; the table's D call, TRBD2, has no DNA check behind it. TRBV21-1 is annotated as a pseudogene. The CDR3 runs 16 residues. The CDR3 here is CASSIRTSGDYNEQFF. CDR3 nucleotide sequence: TGTGCCAGCAGCATACGGACTAGCGGAGACTACAATGAGCAGTTCTTC.

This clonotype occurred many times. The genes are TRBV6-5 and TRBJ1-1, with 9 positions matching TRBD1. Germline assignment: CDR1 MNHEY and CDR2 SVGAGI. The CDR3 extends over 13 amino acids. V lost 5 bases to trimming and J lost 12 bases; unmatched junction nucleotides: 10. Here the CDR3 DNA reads TGTGCCAGCAGTAGGGACAGGGCCAGTAGGCCTTTCTTT. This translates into CASSRDRASRPFF.

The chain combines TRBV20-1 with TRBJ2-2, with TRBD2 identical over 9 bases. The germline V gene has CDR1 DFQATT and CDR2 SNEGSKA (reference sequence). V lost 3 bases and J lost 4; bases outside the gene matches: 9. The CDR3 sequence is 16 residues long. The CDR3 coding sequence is TGCAGTGCTAGCCGGGGCGGCGGGAGGGGCACCGGGGAGCTGTTTTTT. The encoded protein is CSASRGGGRGTGELFF.

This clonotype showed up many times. CDR3 DNA sequence: TGTGCCAGCAGTTTGGAAGGGGGCGGCGGGGAGCTGTTTTTT. It encodes CASSLEGGGGELFF. The chain employs TRBV12-3 or TRBV12-4 and TRBJ2-2; 7 positions match TRBD1. This CDR3 is built from 14 residues. The V gene end was trimmed by 3 bases and the J gene end by 7 bases; junction bases not matched to a gene: 5.

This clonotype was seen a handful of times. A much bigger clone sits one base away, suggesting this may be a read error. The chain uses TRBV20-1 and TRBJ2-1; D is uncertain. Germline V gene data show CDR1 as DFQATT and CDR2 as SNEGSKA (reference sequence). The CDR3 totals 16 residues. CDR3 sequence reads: CSALSPDGSSYNAQFF. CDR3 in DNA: TGCAGTGCTCTATCGCCAGACGGAAGCTCCTACAATGCGCAGTTCTTC.

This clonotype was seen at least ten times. The CDR3 loop reads CSAPAPGQGAADTQYF. The CDR3 bases are TGCAGTGCTCCCGCACCGGGACAGGGGGCCGCAGATACGCAGTATTTT. The genes are TRBV20-1 and TRBJ2-3; TRBD1 matches 12 bases. Trimming removed 5 bases from V and 4 bases from J; junction bases left unmatched: 10. CDR3 length: 16 residues. From germline, CDR1 is DFQATT and CDR2 SNEGSKA (reference sequence).

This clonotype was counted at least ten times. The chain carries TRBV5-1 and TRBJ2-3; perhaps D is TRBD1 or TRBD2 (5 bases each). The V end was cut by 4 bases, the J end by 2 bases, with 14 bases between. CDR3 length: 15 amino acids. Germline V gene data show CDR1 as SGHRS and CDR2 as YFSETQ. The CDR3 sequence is CASSPKGPNTDTQYF. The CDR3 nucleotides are TGCGCCAGCAGCCCGAAGGGACCAAACACAGATACGCAGTATTTT. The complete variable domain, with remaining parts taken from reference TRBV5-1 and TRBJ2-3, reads KAGVTQTPRYLIKTRGQQVTLSCSPISGHRSVSWYQQTPGQGLQFLFEYFSETQRNKGNFPGRFSGRQFSNSRSEMNVSTLELGDSALYLCASSPKGPNTDTQYFGPGTRLTVL.

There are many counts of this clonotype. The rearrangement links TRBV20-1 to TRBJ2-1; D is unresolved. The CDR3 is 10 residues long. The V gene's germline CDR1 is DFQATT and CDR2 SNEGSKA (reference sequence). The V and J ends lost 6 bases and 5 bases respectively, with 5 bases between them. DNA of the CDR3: TGCAGTGCCCTCGACAATGAGCAGTTCTTC. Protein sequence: CSALDNEQFF.

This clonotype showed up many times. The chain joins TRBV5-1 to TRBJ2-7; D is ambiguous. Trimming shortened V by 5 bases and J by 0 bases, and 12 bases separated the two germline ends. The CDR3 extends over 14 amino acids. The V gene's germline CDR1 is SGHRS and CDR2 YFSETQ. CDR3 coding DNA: TGCGCCAGCAGTCCAACCCGGGCCTCCTACGAGCAGTACTTC. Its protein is CASSPTRASYEQYF.

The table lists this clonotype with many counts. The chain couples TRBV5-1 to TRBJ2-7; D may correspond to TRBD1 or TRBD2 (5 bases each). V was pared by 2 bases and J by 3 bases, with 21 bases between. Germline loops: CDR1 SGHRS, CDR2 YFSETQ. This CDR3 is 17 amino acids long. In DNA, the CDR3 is TGCGCCAGCAGCTTATTGTTTCTAGGGGAAACTAGCTACGAGCAGTACTTC. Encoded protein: CASSLLFLGETSYEQYF. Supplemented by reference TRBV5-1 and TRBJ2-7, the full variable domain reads KAGVTQTPRYLIKTRGQQVTLSCSPISGHRSVSWYQQTPGQGLQFLFEYFSETQRNKGNFPGRFSGRQFSNSRSEMNVSTLELGDSALYLCASSLLFLGETSYEQYFGPGTRLTVT.